The rows below give T cell receptor beta chains drawn from one sample of a study of Ad26.COV2.S vaccination and SARS-CoV-2 variants. TCRdb's table, derived via immunoSEQ multiplex PCR, lists solely in-frame clones and lacks some. Of around 450,000 clones in the sample, roughly 87% were seen once. The source material was peripheral blood, sampled in a trial of Ad26.COV2.S vaccine versus placebo. The receptors derive from a person aged 18 to 59 who received the Ad26.COV2.S COVID-19 vaccine or a placebo. Both conserved end residues are part of each CDR3. D genes are given only for firm matches. Size is omitted from some rows. Given values are once, few, many or a class for expanded clones.

>-|TRBV19|TRBJ2-3|-
TGTGCCAGCAAGGAAGGGCGGGGACCTGCAGATACGCAGTATTTT
CASKEGRGPADTQYF
>TRBD2|TRBV27|TRBJ2-7|-
TGTGCCAGCAGCTTAGGACTAGCGGGGCGGGAGCAGTACTTC
CASSLGLAGREQYF
>-|TRBV11-2|TRBJ2-3|once
TGTGCCAGCAGCTTAGTGGCTAGCAGGACAGATACGCAGTATTTT
CASSLVASRTDTQYF
>TRBD1|TRBV18|TRBJ2-3|-
TGTGCCAGCTCACCCCTAGGGGGCTCCATAACAGATACGCAGTATTTT
CASSPLGGSITDTQYF
>-|TRBV30|TRBJ1-6|once
TGTGCCTGGAGTGCTGGTCATTCACCCCTCCACTTT
CAWSAGHSPLHF
>-|TRBV19|TRBJ2-2|-
TGTGCCAGTAGTATAGTTGAAGGATACACCGGGGAGCTGTTTTTT
CASSIVEGYTGELFF
>-|TRBV6-5|TRBJ1-3|-
TGTGCCAGCAGTTACTCGACGGGGGCAACTGGAAACACCATATATTTT
CASSYSTGATGNTIYF
>-|TRBV21-1|TRBJ2-3|-
TGTGCCAGCACTCCTCTGGGGGGCTCCAGCACAGATACGCAGTATTTT
CASTPLGGSSTDTQYF
>-|TRBV18|TRBJ1-3|-
TGTGCCAGCTCACCCCGGACGATCTCTGGAAACACCATATATTTT
CASSPRTISGNTIYF
>-|TRBV7-9|TRBJ1-2|-
TGTGCCAGCAGCTGGGGGCGGGTAGAGTTATCCTATGGCTACACCTTC
CASSWGRVELSYGYTF
>-|TRBV29-1|TRBJ1-1|-
TGCAGCGTTGACAGTTATAAAGCTTTCTTT
CSVDSYKAFF
>-|TRBV9|TRBJ2-2|-
TGTGCCAGCAGCGTAACTAGCAGTAGCGGGGAGCTGTTTTTT
CASSVTSSSGELFF
>-|TRBV2|TRBJ1-4|-
TGTGCCGGTTCCGGGAGCCTTAATGAAAAACTGTTTTTT
CAGSGSLNEKLFF
>-|TRBV28|TRBJ1-2|-
TGTGCCAGCAGTTTTCATGGATATGGCTACACCTTC
CASSFHGYGYTF
>-|TRBV24-1|TRBJ1-1|-
TGTGCCACCAGTGATCCTCGGGGAGGGGACACTGAAGCTTTCTTT
CATSDPRGGDTEAFF
>-|TRBV9|TRBJ2-7|few
TGTGCCAGCAGCGCCAGCGGCGGATACGAGCAGTACTTC
CASSASGGYEQYF
>-|TRBV27|TRBJ2-1|-
TGTGCCAGCAGTTTATTGGGGTCCAGGGGTTCCTACAATGAGCAGTTCTTC
CASSLLGSRGSYNEQFF
>TRBD1|TRBV7-7|TRBJ2-5|-
TGTGCTAGCAGCTTGGACAGGGGAGAGACCCAGTACTTC
CASSLDRGETQYF
>TRBD2|TRBV6-5|TRBJ2-5|-
TGTGCCAGCAGACATACTAGCGGGGGGGAGACCCAGTACTTC
CASRHTSGGETQYF
>-|TRBV30|TRBJ2-5|-
TGTGCCTGGAGTGTACTGAGGGGCCAAGAGACCCAGTACTTC
CAWSVLRGQETQYF
>TRBD2|TRBV6-5|TRBJ2-3|-
TGTGCCAGCAGCGGACTAGGCCCAGATACGCAGTATTTT
CASSGLGPDTQYF
>TRBD2|TRBV3-1/TRBV3-2|TRBJ2-1|-
TGTGCCAGCAGCCAACTAGCGGCTTACAATGAGCAGTTCTTC
CASSQLAAYNEQFF
>-|TRBV7-9|TRBJ2-5|-
TGTGCCAGCAGCTTAGGAAGTTGGGGGGCCCAAGAGACCCAGTACTTC
CASSLGSWGAQETQYF
>-|TRBV5-1|TRBJ2-4|-
TGCGCCAGCAGCTCCCGGGACGGCGGGAACATTCAGTACTTC
CASSSRDGGNIQYF
>TRBD1|TRBV19|TRBJ1-4|-
TGTGCCAGTAGTATTGGCCGGCAGGGGGTAACTAATGAAAAACTGTTTTTT
CASSIGRQGVTNEKLFF
>TRBD1|TRBV7-9|TRBJ2-7|-
TGTGCCAGCAGCTTAGCACAGGGGTACGAGCAGTACTTC
CASSLAQGYEQYF
>-|TRBV5-8|TRBJ1-2|-
TGTGCCAGCAGCTTGGAATCCGGGATTGGTGGCTACACCTTC
CASSLESGIGGYTF
>TRBD1|TRBV5-1|TRBJ1-6|-
TGCGCCAGCAGCTCAGATCCGGGACAGAGTTCACCCCTCCACTTT
CASSSDPGQSSPLHF
>TRBD1|TRBV2|TRBJ1-5|-
TGTGCCAGCAACAAAGACAGGGGGACGAATCAGCCCCAGCATTTT
CASNKDRGTNQPQHF